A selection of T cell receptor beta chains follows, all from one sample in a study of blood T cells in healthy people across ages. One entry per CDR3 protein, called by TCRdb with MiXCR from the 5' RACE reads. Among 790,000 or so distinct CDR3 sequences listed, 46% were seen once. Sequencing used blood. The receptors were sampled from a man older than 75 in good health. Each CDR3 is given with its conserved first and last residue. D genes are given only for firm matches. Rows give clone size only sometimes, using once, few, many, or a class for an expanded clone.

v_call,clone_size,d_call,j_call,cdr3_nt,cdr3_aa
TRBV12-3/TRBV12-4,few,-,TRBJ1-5,TGTGCCAGCACCCCGGGCAGTCATCAGCCCCAGCATTTT,CASTPGSHQPQHF
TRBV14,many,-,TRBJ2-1,TGTGCCAGCAGCCGAGGGACTCCTACCTACAATGAGCAGTTCTTC,CASSRGTPTYNEQFF
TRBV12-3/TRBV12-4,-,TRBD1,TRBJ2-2,TGTGCCAGCAGTTTGGGACAGCTTGGTGCCGGGGAGCTGTTTTTT,CASSLGQLGAGELFF
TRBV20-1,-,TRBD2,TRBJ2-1,TGCAGTGCTAGAGGTAGCGGGATAAATGAGCAGTTCTTC,CSARGSGINEQFF
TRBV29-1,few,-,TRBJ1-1,TGCAGCACCTGGGACCCCCCGAACACTGAAGCTTTCTTT,CSTWDPPNTEAFF
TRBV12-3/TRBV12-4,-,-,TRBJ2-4,TGTGCCAGCAGTGCGGGCGACAGGGCCAAAAACATTCAGTACTTC,CASSAGDRAKNIQYF
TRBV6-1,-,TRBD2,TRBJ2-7,TGTGCCAGCAGTGAAATAGGACTAGCGGGATTCTACGAGCAGTACTTC,CASSEIGLAGFYEQYF
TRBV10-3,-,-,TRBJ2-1,TGTGCCATCAGTGACACCTCCTACAATGAGCAGTTCTTC,CAISDTSYNEQFF
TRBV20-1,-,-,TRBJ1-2,TGCAGTGCTGAGCAGAATGGGGACTATGGCTACACCTTC,CSAEQNGDYGYTF
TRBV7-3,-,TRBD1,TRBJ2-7,TGTGCCAGCAGCTTCGGGACAGGTTTAGGCTACGAGCAGTACTTC,CASSFGTGLGYEQYF
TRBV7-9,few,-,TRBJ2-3,TGTGCCAGCAGCTTAGTGGGTCGGGGGAGCACAGATACGCAGTATTTT,CASSLVGRGSTDTQYF
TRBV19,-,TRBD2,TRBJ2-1,TGTGCCAGTAGTGTAGGCCTGACTAGCGGGGGCTACAATGAGCAGTTCTTC,CASSVGLTSGGYNEQFF
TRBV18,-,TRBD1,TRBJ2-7,TGTGCCAGCTCGGCCGGGACAGCACCCCACGAGCAGTACTTC,CASSAGTAPHEQYF
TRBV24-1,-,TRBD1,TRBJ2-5,TGTGCCACCGGATTGGGGACAGGGGGCCGAGAGACCCAGTACTTC,CATGLGTGGRETQYF
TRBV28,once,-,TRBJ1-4,TGTGCCAGCCACCCATCACAGGTTACAACTAATGAAAAACTGTTTTTT,CASHPSQVTTNEKLFF
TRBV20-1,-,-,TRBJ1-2,TGCAGTGCTAGCGATGGGAGAGGTGCCGATGGCTACACCTTC,CSASDGRGADGYTF
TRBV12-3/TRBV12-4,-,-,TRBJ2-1,TGTGCCAGCGCCCATACGGGAGTAAGGTTCAATGAGCAGTTCTTC,CASAHTGVRFNEQFF
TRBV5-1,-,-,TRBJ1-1,TGCGCCAGCAGCTTGGAAGGGAACATGAACACTGAAGCTTTCTTT,CASSLEGNMNTEAFF
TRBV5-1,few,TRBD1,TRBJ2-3,TGCGCCAGCAGCAAACTCGGACAGGCGGATACGCAGTATTTT,CASSKLGQADTQYF
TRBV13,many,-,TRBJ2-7,TGTGCCAGCAGCCAGGGGCCTACGGAGGACGAGCAGTACTTC,CASSQGPTEDEQYF
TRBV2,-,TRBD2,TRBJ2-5,TGTGCCAGCAGTCTTCCTAGCGGGACACAAGAGACCCAGTACTTC,CASSLPSGTQETQYF
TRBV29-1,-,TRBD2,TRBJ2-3,TGCAGCGATCTTAGCGGGGGGGCCGGAGATACGCAGTATTTT,CSDLSGGAGDTQYF
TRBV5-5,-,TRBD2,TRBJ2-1,TGTGCCAGCAGCTCCCTAGCGGGGGACCGGGGGAATGAGCAGTTCTTC,CASSSLAGDRGNEQFF
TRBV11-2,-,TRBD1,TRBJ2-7,TGTGCCAGCAGCTCCGGAGGACAGGGGGGTCACGAGCAGTACTTC,CASSSGGQGGHEQYF
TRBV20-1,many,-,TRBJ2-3,TGCAGTGCTAGTCCGATAACCACAGATACGCAGTATTTT,CSASPITTDTQYF
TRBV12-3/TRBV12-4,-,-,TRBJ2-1,TGTGCCAGCAGTTTATGGGGAGGAGAGACCCAGTTCTTC,CASSLWGGETQFF
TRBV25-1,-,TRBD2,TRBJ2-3,TGTGCCAGCAGTGCGGATCTAGCGGGAGTAGATACGCAGTATTTT,CASSADLAGVDTQYF
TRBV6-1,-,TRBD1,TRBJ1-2,TGTGCCAGCAGTGAAGAAGGACAGGTGACTAACTATGGCTACACCTTC,CASSEEGQVTNYGYTF
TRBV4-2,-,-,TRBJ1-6,TGTGCCAGCAGCACGCCGCCAGGCGATTCACCCCTCCACTTT,CASSTPPGDSPLHF
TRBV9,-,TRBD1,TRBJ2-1,TGTGCCAGCAGCGGGACAGGGGAACAAAGCTCCTACAATGAGCAGTTCTTC,CASSGTGEQSSYNEQFF
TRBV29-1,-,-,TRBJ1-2,TGCAGCGTTGAAGGACTCATGTATGGCTACACCTTC,CSVEGLMYGYTF
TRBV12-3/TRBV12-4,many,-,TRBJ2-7,TGTGCCAGCAGTCAACGGGAGCCTGGAACCTACGAGCAGTACTTC,CASSQREPGTYEQYF
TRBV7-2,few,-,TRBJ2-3,TGTGCCAGCAGCTTAGCGGTGGCGGGATTCAGCACAGATACGCAGTATTTT,CASSLAVAGFSTDTQYF
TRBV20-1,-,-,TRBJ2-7,TGCAGTGCTAGAGGGACCCCCAATGAGCAGTACTTC,CSARGTPNEQYF